A single sample gave rise to the 18 T cell receptor beta chains below, sequenced in a study of graft-versus-host responses after intestinal transplantation. These receptors' antigens are unknown. The assay was immunoSEQ multiplex PCR, and TCRdb's table has in-frame clones only and misses some. The data show tens of thousands of clones, around 86% seen once. This sample comprised unstimulated CD8+ T cells sorted from spleen or lymph node cells, obtained before transplant. Every receptor here comes from a human donor who was the organ donor for an intestinal transplant.

This clone showed up just once. This sequence joins TRBV19 and TRBJ1-3; D gene ambiguous. CDR3 size: 15 residues. Germline-derived CDR1 and CDR2 are LNHDA and SQIVND (reference sequence). Trimming stripped 6 bases from V and 9 bases from J, with 21 bases between. In nucleotides, the CDR3 is TGTGCCAGTAGCCTACGGACTGAGCGGCGGGGCACCATATATTTT. Protein: CASSLRTERRGTIYF. Based on the CDR3 plus reference TRBV19 and TRBJ1-3, the full variable domain is DGGITQSPKYLFRKEGQNVTLSCEQNLNHDAMYWYRQDPGQGLRLIYYSQIVNDFQKGDIAEGYSVSREKKESFPLTVTSAQKNPTAFYLCASSLRTERRGTIYFGEGSWLTVV.

A few counts support this clone. V usage is TRBV4-2 and J usage is TRBJ1-1, with D uncertain. Germline loops: CDR1 LGHNA, CDR2 YNFKEQ. This CDR3 comprises 11 residues. The V end lost 1 base, the J end lost 10 bases, and 7 bases lay between the germline ends. DNA of the CDR3: TGTGCCAGCAGCCAAGGTAACACAGCTTTCTTT. Protein: CASSQGNTAFF.

This sequence joins TRBV11-3 and TRBJ2-1, with 8 bases fitting TRBD2. The CDR3 consists of 19 residues. Losses at the gene ends were 3 bases for V and 0 bases for J; bases not matched to a gene: 13. Germline V gene sequence: CDR1 SGHNT, CDR2 YENEEA. As DNA, the CDR3 is TGTGCCAGCAGCTTCTCCTTTAGCGGGGCTTCGAGCTCCTACAATGAGCAGTTCTTC. This encodes CASSFSFSGASSSYNEQFF.

The chain recombines TRBV4-1 with TRBJ2-1; 9 bases line up with TRBD2. The ends lost 2 bases at V and 1 base at J; junction bases unmatched: 3. Germline loops: CDR1 MGHRA, CDR2 YSYEKL. The CDR3 spans 16 residues. For the CDR3, the DNA is TGCGCCAGCAGCCAAAACCTAGCGGGGTCCTACAATGAGCAGTTCTTC. Its protein is CASSQNLAGSYNEQFF.

The rearrangement uses TRBV7-2 and TRBJ1-2; the D gene is possibly TRBD1 (6 bases). The V and J ends lost 3 bases and 6 bases respectively, with 20 bases between them. CDR1 SGHTA and CDR2 FQGNSA come from the germline V gene. The CDR3 is made up of 16 amino acids. The CDR3 loop is CASSFAYFGGAHGYTF. The CDR3 bases are TGTGCCAGCAGCTTCGCCTACTTTGGGGGGGCGCATGGCTACACCTTC.

This chain joins TRBV4-1 and TRBJ1-1; D is ambiguous. This CDR3 has 18 amino acids. V was shortened by 0 bases and J by 1 base, with 18 bases between the two germline ends. Germline V lookup: CDR1 MGHRA, CDR2 YSYEKL. This chain's CDR3 is CASSQEYWAEAENTEAFF. The CDR3 DNA reads TGCGCCAGCAGCCAAGAGTATTGGGCAGAAGCCGAGAACACTGAAGCTTTCTTT.

Here the CDR3 reads CASSRTGDTEAFF. Written as DNA, the CDR3 is TGTGCCAGCAGCCGTACAGGGGACACTGAAGCTTTCTTT. The gene calls are TRBV28 and TRBJ1-1, with TRBD1 matching 7 bases. CDR1 is MDHEN, CDR2 SYDVKM, per germline. Trimming took 6 bases from V and 3 from J; bases not matched to a gene: 4. The CDR3 is 13 residues long.

V usage is TRBV6-1 and J usage is TRBJ1-1; D is unclear. This CDR3 is built from 12 residues. Trimming took 7 bases from V and 4 from J, leaving 10 bases between them. Germline CDR1 reads MNHNS; CDR2 reads SASEGT. The CDR3: CASNPTGTEAFF. In DNA form, the CDR3 reads TGTGCCAGCAATCCAACGGGCACTGAAGCTTTCTTT.

The V call is TRBV5-4, the J call TRBJ2-7; 9 bases match TRBD1. The CDR3 sequence is 15 residues long. Germline CDR1 reads SGHNT; CDR2 reads YYREEE (reference sequence). V lost 4 bases, J lost 6 bases, and 11 bases stayed unmatched. CDR3 sequence reads: CASSVPGQGISEQYF. CDR3 DNA sequence: TGTGCCAGCAGCGTCCCGGGACAGGGTATTTCCGAGCAGTACTTC.

The rearrangement joins TRBV7-9 to TRBJ2-1, with a tentative D call TRBD2 (6 bases). This CDR3 comprises 15 residues. CDR1 and CDR2 (germline): SEHNR, FQNEAQ (reference sequence). V gave up 2 bases and J gave up 7 bases, with 15 bases separating them. The DNA of the CDR3 is TGTGCCAGCAGCTTAATGACTGCGGGAATGAATGAGCAGTTCTTC. As protein: CASSLMTAGMNEQFF.

V is TRBV4-1 and J is TRBJ2-5; 9 bases are shared with TRBD1. The DNA matches TRBJ2-7 better at its end, which makes the J call doubtful. Germline loops: CDR1 MGHRA, CDR2 YSYEKL. There are 16 residues in the CDR3. CDR3 residues: CASSQAGWGQGAEQYF. CDR3 DNA sequence: TGCGCCAGCAGCCAAGCAGGCTGGGGACAGGGCGCCGAGCAGTACTTC.

This rearrangement joins TRBV27 to TRBJ1-2; no clear D gene. CDR3 length: 10 amino acids. V lost 8 bases and J 4 bases, leaving 5 bases between the germline ends. In germline, CDR1 is MNHEY, CDR2 SMNVEV (reference sequence). CDR3 residues: CASRSYGYTF. In DNA, the CDR3 is TGTGCCAGCCGGAGCTATGGCTACACCTTC.

This chain connects TRBV28 to TRBJ1-5; D is unclear. The CDR3 consists of 14 residues. The V end lost 1 base, the J end lost 4 bases, and 8 bases lay between the germline ends. In germline, CDR1 is MDHEN, CDR2 SYDVKM. In DNA form, the CDR3 reads TGTGCCAGCAGTTTATTGGGGTTAAATCAGCCCCAGCATTTT. It yields the protein CASSLLGLNQPQHF.

The chain employs TRBV19 and TRBJ1-3; D is uncertain. The CDR3 is made up of 13 amino acids. The V gene lost 9 bases and the J gene lost 4 bases, with 13 bases spanning the gap. Germline CDR1 LNHDA, CDR2 SQIVND (reference sequence). CDR3 DNA: TGTGCCAGCCTCGGCGCAGGAGGAAACACCATATATTTT. As protein: CASLGAGGNTIYF.

The chain is built from TRBV28 and TRBJ1-1; the D is unclear. V was trimmed by 3 bases and J by 2 bases, leaving 19 bases between them. The CDR3 covers 17 residues. Germline loops: CDR1 MDHEN, CDR2 SYDVKM. CDR3 nucleotide sequence: TGTGCCAGCAGTTTCTTGGGGAGTGTCCAAGGAAACACTGAAGCTTTCTTT. Translation: CASSFLGSVQGNTEAFF.

About this clone: The sample holds other DNA sequences that translate to the same CDR3. V is TRBV28 and J is TRBJ1-5, with a tentative D call TRBD1 (6 bases). Germline CDR1 is MDHEN and CDR2 is SYDVKM. The CDR3 is 14 amino acids. The germline V and J ends were trimmed by 5 bases and 0 bases, with 8 bases remaining between them. Here the CDR3 reads CASSLRGSNQPQHF. The CDR3 DNA is TGTGCCAGCAGTCTCAGGGGTAGCAATCAGCCCCAGCATTTT.

This clone was seen just once. The V and J genes are TRBV4-1 and TRBJ2-5, with D perhaps given as TRBD1 or TRBD2 (6 bases each). CDR3 size: 13 residues. Germline V CDR1 and CDR2: MGHRA, YSYEKL. Trimming took off 0 bases at V and 9 bases at J, with 11 bases between the two ends. Written as DNA, the CDR3 is TGCGCCAGCAGCCAAGACGAGGGGGAGGCCCAGTACTTC. Its protein is CASSQDEGEAQYF.

This chain joins TRBV7-9 and TRBJ1-4; TRBD1 is a possible D gene (5 bases). CDR1 and CDR2 from the germline V gene are SEHNR and FQNEAQ (reference sequence). This CDR3 is built from 12 residues. The V gene lost 11 bases and the J gene lost 4 bases, with 11 bases spanning the gap. CDR3 coding DNA: TGTGCCGGCCAGGGTGGTAATGAAAAACTGTTTTTT. This sequence encodes CAGQGGNEKLFF.